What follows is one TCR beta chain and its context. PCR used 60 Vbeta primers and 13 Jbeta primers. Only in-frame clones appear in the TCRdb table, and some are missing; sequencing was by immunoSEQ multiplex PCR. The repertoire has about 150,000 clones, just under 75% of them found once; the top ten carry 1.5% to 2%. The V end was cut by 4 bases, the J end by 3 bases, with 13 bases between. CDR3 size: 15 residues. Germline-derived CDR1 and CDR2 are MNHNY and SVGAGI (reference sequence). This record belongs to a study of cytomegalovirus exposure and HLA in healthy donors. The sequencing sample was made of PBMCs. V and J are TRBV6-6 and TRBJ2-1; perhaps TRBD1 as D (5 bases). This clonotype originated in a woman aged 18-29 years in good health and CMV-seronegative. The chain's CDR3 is CASSLRGPIYNEQFF. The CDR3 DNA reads TGTGCCAGCAGTTTAAGGGGCCCCATCTACAATGAGCAGTTCTTC.